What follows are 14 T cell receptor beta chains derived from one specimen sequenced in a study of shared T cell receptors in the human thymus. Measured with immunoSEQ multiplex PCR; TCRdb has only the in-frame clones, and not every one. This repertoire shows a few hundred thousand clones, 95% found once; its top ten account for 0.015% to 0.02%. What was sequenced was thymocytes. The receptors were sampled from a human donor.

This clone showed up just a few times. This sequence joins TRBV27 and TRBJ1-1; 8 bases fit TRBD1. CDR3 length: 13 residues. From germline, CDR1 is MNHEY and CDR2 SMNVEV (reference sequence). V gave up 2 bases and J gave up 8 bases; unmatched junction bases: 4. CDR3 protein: CASSLDRGREAFF. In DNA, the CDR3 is TGTGCCAGCAGTTTAGACAGGGGTCGCGAAGCTTTCTTT.

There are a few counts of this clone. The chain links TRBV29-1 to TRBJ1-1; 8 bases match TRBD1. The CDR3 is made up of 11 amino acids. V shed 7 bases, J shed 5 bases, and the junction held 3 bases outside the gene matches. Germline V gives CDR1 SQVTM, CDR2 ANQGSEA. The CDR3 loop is CSGWTGTEAFF. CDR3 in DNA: TGCAGCGGGTGGACAGGGACTGAAGCTTTCTTT.

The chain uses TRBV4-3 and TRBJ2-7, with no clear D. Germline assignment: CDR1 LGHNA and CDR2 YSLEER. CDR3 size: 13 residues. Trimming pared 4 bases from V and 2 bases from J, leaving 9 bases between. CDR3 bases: TGCGCCAGCAGCCTCGGACCTGCCTACGAGCAGTACTTC. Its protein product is CASSLGPAYEQYF.

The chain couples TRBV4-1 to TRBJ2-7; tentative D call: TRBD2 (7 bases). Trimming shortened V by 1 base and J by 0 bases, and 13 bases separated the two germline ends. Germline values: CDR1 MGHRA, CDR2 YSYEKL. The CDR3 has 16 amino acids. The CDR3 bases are TGCGCCAGCAGCCAAGCACAGGGAGGGGACTCCTACGAGCAGTACTTC. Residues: CASSQAQGGDSYEQYF.

Here the CDR3 DNA reads TGTGCCAGCACCCTTGGACTAGCGGCCTACAATGAGCAGTTCTTC. The encoded protein is CASTLGLAAYNEQFF. The chain couples TRBV28 to TRBJ2-1; 10 bases align to TRBD2. Germline-derived CDR1 and CDR2 are MDHEN and SYDVKM. The CDR3 contains 15 residues. V shed 7 bases and J 2 bases; nucleotides not matched to a gene: 5.

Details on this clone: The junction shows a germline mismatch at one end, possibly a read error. This CDR3 reads CSVDSGEEAQYF. CDR3 nucleotides: TGCAGCGTTGACTCAGGGGAAGAGGCCCAGTACTTC. This sequence joins TRBV29-1 and TRBJ2-5; D might be TRBD1 (6 bases). CDR1 and CDR2 from the germline V gene are SQVTM and ANQGSEA. The CDR3 is 12 amino acids.

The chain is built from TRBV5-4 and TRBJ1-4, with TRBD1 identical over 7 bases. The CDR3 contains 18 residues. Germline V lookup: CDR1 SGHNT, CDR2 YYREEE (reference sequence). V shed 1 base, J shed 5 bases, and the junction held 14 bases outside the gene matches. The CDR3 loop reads CASSLRLKRDRRNEKLFF. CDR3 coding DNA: TGTGCCAGCAGCTTGCGCCTAAAGAGGGACAGACGAAATGAAAAACTGTTTTTT.

CDR3 in DNA: TGTGCCAGCAGCTTTACCGACGGAACGAACACCGGGGAGCTGTTTTTT. Protein: CASSFTDGTNTGELFF. This chain uses TRBV7-9 with TRBJ2-2; D is undetermined. The CDR3 contains 16 residues. From germline, CDR1 is SEHNR and CDR2 FQNEAQ (reference sequence). The V and J ends lost 3 bases and 0 bases respectively, with 11 bases between them.

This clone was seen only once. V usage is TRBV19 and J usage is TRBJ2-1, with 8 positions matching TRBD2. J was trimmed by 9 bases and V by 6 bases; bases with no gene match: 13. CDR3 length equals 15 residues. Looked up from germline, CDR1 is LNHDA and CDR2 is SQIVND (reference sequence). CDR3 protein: CASSLVESGGSEQFF. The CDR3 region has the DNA TGTGCCAGTAGCCTTGTGGAAAGCGGGGGTAGTGAGCAGTTCTTC. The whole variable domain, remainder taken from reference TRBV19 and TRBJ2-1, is DGGITQSPKYLFRKEGQNVTLSCEQNLNHDAMYWYRQDPGQGLRLIYYSQIVNDFQKGDIAEGYSVSREKKESFPLTVTSAQKNPTAFYLCASSLVESGGSEQFFGPGTRLTVL.

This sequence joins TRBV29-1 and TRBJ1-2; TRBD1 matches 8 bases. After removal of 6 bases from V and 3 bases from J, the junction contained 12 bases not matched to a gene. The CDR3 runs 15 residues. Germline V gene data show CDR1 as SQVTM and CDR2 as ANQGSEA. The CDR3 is CSVPPSRGPDYGYTF. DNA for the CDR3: TGCAGCGTGCCCCCTAGCAGGGGGCCAGACTATGGCTACACCTTC.

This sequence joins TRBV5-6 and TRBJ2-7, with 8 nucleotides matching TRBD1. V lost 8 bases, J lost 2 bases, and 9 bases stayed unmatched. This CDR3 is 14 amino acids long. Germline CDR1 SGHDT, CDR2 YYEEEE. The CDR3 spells CASSGQGVAYEQYF. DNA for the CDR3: TGTGCCAGTTCCGGACAGGGTGTCGCCTACGAGCAGTACTTC. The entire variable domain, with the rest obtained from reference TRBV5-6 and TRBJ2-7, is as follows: DAGVTQSPTHLIKTRGQQVTLRCSPKSGHDTVSWYQQALGQGPQFIFQYYEEEERQRGNFPDRFSGHQFPNYSSELNVNALLLGDSALYLCASSGQGVAYEQYFGPGTRLTVT.

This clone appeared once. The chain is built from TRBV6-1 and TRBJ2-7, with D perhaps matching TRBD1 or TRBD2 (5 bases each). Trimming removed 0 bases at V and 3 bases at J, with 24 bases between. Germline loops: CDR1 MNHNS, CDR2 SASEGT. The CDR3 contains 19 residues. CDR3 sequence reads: CASSEADLGESDLNYEQYF. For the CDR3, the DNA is TGTGCCAGCAGTGAAGCGGACTTGGGGGAGTCGGACCTTAACTACGAGCAGTACTTC.

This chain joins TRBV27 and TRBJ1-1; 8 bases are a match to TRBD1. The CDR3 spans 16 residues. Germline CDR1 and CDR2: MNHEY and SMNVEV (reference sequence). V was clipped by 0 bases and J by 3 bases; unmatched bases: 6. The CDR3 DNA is TGTGCCAGCAGTTTATCAAGTGACAGGGGCCACACTGAAGCTTTCTTT. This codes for CASSLSSDRGHTEAFF.

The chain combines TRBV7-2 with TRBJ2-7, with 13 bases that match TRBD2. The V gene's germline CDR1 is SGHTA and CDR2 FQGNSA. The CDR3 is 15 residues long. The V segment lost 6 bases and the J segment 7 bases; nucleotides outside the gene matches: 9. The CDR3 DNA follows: TGTGCCAGCAGGAGGACTAGCGGGAGCCACTGGGAGCAGTACTTC. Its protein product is CASRRTSGSHWEQYF. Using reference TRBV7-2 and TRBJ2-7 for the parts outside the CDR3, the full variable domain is GAGVSQSPSNKVTEKGKDVELRCDPISGHTALYWYRQSLGQGLEFLIYFQGNSAPDKSGLPSDRFSAERTGGSVSTLTIQRTQQEDSAVYLCASRRTSGSHWEQYFGPGTRLTVT.